What follows are 3 T cell receptor beta chains derived from one specimen sequenced in a study of blood T cell repertoires in COVID-19. The repertoire was sequenced with immunoSEQ multiplex PCR; TCRdb's copy has only in-frame clones and lacks some. The sample contains around 100,000 clones, 85% of which appear only once. Sequencing input: peripheral blood. Receptors were obtained from a woman aged 70-85 years with active or convalescent COVID-19.

This clone has a count of ten or more. The chain joins TRBV19 to TRBJ2-1; unclear D gene. V shed 1 base and J shed 4 bases, with 11 bases lying between them. CDR1 and CDR2 from the germline V gene are LNHDA and SQIVND (reference sequence). The CDR3 is 15 residues long. CDR3 bases: TGTGCCAGTAGTATAGGACTTCCCTCTTACAATGAGCAGTTCTTC. It specifies CASSIGLPSYNEQFF.

This chain connects TRBV5-1 to TRBJ1-6; 7 bases are a match to TRBD1. Germline V gene lookup returns CDR1 SGHRS and CDR2 YFSETQ. The CDR3 has 16 residues. Trimming removed 4 bases from V and 7 bases from J; junction bases left unmatched: 11. CDR3 protein: CASSEQTGAGNSPLHF. CDR3 nucleotides: TGCGCCAGCAGCGAACAAACAGGGGCGGGGAATTCACCCCTCCACTTT.

Only a few counts were recorded for this clone. The chain uses TRBV28 and TRBJ1-4; no clear D gene. Germline V lookup: CDR1 MDHEN, CDR2 SYDVKM. V was pared by 6 bases and J by 0 bases, with 11 bases between. The CDR3 extends over 15 amino acids. The CDR3 is CASRSDTSTNEKLFF. The DNA for the CDR3 is TGTGCCAGCAGGTCTGACACCTCAACTAATGAAAAACTGTTTTTT.